What follows is one T cell receptor beta chain and its context. Antigen: not known. These data belong to a study of PD-L1 blockade in urothelial cancer. Across the study: T cells numbered a median of around 150,000 in the blood samples.

Study-wide results and limits: Durable-benefit patients had greater expansion of tumor-associated blood clones at 3 weeks.

Time point indicated: pretreatment peripheral blood. Sequenced by immunoSEQ multiplex PCR; TCRdb stores in-frame clones only, minus some. This sample carries 50,000 to 65,000 clones, around 81% of them seen once, and the ten largest clones take 3.2%. Germline V gene data show CDR1 as SNHLY and CDR2 as FYNNEI. The V and J ends lost 5 bases and 1 base, in that order; junction bases with no gene match: 11. This CDR3 spans 17 amino acids. This sequence originates from a man aged 65 to 85 with urothelial cancer. V is TRBV2 and J is TRBJ1-1; 9 nucleotides align to TRBD1. Source: PBMCs, taken around atezolizumab (anti-PD-L1) treatment. The CDR3 reads CASSYDRGTQSNTEAFF. The CDR3 DNA is TGTGCCAGCAGTTACGACAGGGGGACACAATCGAACACTGAAGCTTTCTTT.